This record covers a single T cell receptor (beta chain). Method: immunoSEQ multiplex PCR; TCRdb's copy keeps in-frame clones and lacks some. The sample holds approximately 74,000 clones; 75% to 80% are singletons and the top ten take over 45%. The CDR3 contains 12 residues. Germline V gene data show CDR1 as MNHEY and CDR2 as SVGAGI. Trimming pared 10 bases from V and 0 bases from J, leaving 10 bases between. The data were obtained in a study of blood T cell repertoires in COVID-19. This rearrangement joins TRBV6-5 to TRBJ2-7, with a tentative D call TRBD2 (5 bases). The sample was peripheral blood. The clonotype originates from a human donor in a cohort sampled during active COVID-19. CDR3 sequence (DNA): TGTGCCATCAACGGAGGCTCCTACGAGCAGTACTTC. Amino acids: CAINGGSYEQYF.